The clone carrying this T cell receptor (beta chain) was picked up many times. These data originate in a study of immune characterization of retroperitoneal liposarcoma. CDR3 length: 13 residues. With 5 bases removed from V and 5 bases from J, the gap between germline ends came to 13 bases. Germline CDR1 is MNHNS and CDR2 is SASEGT. Each CDR3 protein is one row after TCRdb ran MiXCR on the PCR reads. The data hold fewer than 13,000 distinct CDR3 sequences, with roughly 25% observed a single time. The receptor comes from a male donor with retroperitoneal liposarcoma. The sequenced material came from tumor tissue. The rearrangement joins TRBV6-1 to TRBJ2-7; either TRBD1 or TRBD2 may fit D (6 bases each). The CDR3 is CASSLKGGDEQYF. Here the CDR3 DNA reads TGTGCCAGCAGTCTCAAGGGGGGAGACGAGCAGTACTTC.